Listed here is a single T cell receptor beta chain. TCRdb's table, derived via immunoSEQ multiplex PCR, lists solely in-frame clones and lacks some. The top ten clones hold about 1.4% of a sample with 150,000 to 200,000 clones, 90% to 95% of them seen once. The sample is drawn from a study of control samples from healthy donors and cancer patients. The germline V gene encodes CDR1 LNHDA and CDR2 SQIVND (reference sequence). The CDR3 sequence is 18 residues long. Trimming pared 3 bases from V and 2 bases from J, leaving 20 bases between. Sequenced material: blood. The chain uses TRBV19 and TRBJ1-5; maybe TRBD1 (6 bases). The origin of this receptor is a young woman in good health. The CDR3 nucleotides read TGTGCCAGTAGTATCGGGGGGGCGCGAGGTCGGGGCAATCAGCCCCAGCATTTT. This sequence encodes CASSIGGARGRGNQPQHF. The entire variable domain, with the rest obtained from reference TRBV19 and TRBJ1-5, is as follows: DGGITQSPKYLFRKEGQNVTLSCEQNLNHDAMYWYRQDPGQGLRLIYYSQIVNDFQKGDIAEGYSVSREKKESFPLTVTSAQKNPTAFYLCASSIGGARGRGNQPQHFGDGTRLSIL.